The rows below give T cell receptor beta chains drawn from one sample of a study of shared clonotypes between healthy human individuals. TCRdb keeps only in-frame clones here, not all; method: immunoSEQ multiplex PCR. The sample holds millions of clones, about 92% seen once. Sequencing was carried out using naive CD4+ T cells sorted from blood. These receptors originate from a man aged 18 to 30 in good health. Each CDR3 is given with its conserved first and last residue. The D gene is left open where the match is weak. The size entry is marked missing in some rows and otherwise reads once, few, many or a size class.

TRBJ1-4,TRBV6-5,once,TRBD1,CASSLTGWGNEKLFF,TGTGCCAGCAGTTTGACAGGGTGGGGGAATGAAAAACTGTTTTTT
TRBJ2-5,TRBV5-4,NA,NA,CASSLEFGGTQYF,TGTGCCAGCAGCTTGGAATTTGGGGGGACCCAGTACTTC
TRBJ2-7,TRBV30,NA,TRBD1,CAWTRTGGWYEQYF,TGTGCCTGGACCCGGACAGGGGGCTGGTACGAGCAGTACTTC
TRBJ1-3,TRBV2,NA,NA,CASSEMIGGSGNTIYF,TGTGCCAGCAGTGAAATGATCGGGGGCTCTGGAAACACCATATATTTT
TRBJ2-1,TRBV7-2,NA,TRBD1,CASSLGIDRDEFF,TGTGCCAGCAGCTTAGGGATTGACAGGGATGAGTTCTTC
TRBJ2-1,TRBV6-1,NA,NA,CASSEGIAEPYNEQFF,TGTGCCAGCAGTGAAGGTATAGCGGAGCCGTACAATGAGCAGTTCTTC
TRBJ2-5,TRBV30,NA,NA,CAWSSGAGGETQYF,TGTGCCTGGAGTTCGGGGGCCGGTGGGGAGACCCAGTACTTC
TRBJ2-2,TRBV18,NA,NA,CASSPRGAGELFF,TGTGCCAGCTCACCGCGTGGGGCCGGGGAGCTGTTTTTT
TRBJ2-4,TRBV28,once,NA,CASSPGRRGKNIQYF,TGTGCCAGCAGTCCGGGGAGAAGAGGCAAAAACATTCAGTACTTC
TRBJ1-1,TRBV20-1,NA,TRBD1,CSARQGAAFF,TGCAGTGCTAGACAGGGGGCAGCTTTCTTT
TRBJ2-7,TRBV28,NA,TRBD1,CASRARDRPNGEQYF,TGTGCCAGCAGGGCACGGGACAGGCCAAATGGCGAGCAGTACTTC
TRBJ2-3,TRBV27,NA,NA,CASRDSSLTDTQYF,TGTGCCAGCCGGGACTCCTCCCTCACAGATACGCAGTATTTT
TRBJ2-7,TRBV2,NA,NA,CASSEGRGGAYEQYF,TGTGCCAGCAGTGAAGGCAGGGGGGGTGCCTACGAGCAGTACTTC
TRBJ2-1,TRBV7-2,NA,TRBD2,CASSLAGTSGAYNEQFF,TGTGCCAGCAGCTTGGCCGGGACTAGCGGGGCCTACAATGAGCAGTTCTTC
TRBJ2-1,TRBV12-5,once,NA,CASGSGIQLNEQFF,TGTGCTAGTGGTTCCGGGATCCAGTTGAATGAGCAGTTCTTC
TRBJ2-2,TRBV19,NA,TRBD1,CASSARTGGTGELFF,TGTGCCAGTAGTGCAAGGACAGGGGGTACCGGGGAGCTGTTTTTT
TRBJ1-1,TRBV2,NA,TRBD1,CASISDRGISEAFF,TGTGCCAGCATATCGGACAGGGGTATCTCTGAAGCTTTCTTT
TRBJ2-7,TRBV7-2,NA,TRBD2,CASSLVVLAGSKLREQYF,TGTGCCAGCAGCTTAGTGGTCCTAGCGGGGTCAAAGTTGAGGGAGCAGTACTTC
TRBJ2-1,TRBV7-3,once,TRBD2,CASSFGTRFGEQFF,TGTGCCAGCAGCTTTGGGACTAGATTCGGTGAGCAGTTCTTC
TRBJ2-3,TRBV5-1,once,NA,CASSLGQGGADTQYF,TGCGCCAGCAGCTTGGGCCAGGGTGGCGCAGATACGCAGTATTTT
TRBJ2-1,TRBV7-9,NA,TRBD2,CASRSTILGGAGNEQFF,TGTGCCAGCAGATCGACGATACTCGGGGGGGCCGGGAATGAGCAGTTCTTC
TRBJ2-3,TRBV7-9,NA,TRBD1,CASSLGDRGLALGTDTQYF,TGTGCCAGCAGCTTAGGGGACAGGGGATTAGCTCTTGGCACAGATACGCAGTATTTT
TRBJ1-1,TRBV5-1,NA,TRBD1,CASSFGRGRVSTEAFF,TGCGCCAGCAGCTTCGGTAGGGGGCGAGTTAGCACTGAAGCTTTCTTT
TRBJ2-1,TRBV18,once,TRBD2,CASSPGLANEQFF,TGTGCCAGCTCACCCGGACTAGCTAATGAGCAGTTCTTC
TRBJ2-7,TRBV10-1,NA,NA,CASSEFTGTEYKQYF,TGCGCCAGCAGTGAGTTTACAGGGACGGAATATAAGCAGTACTTC
TRBJ2-7,TRBV29-1,NA,NA,CSVEEFGARAPYEQYF,TGCAGCGTTGAAGAATTTGGGGCCCGAGCCCCCTACGAGCAGTACTTC
TRBJ1-3,TRBV28,NA,NA,CASSERVVGNTIYF,TGTGCCAGCAGTGAACGGGTAGTTGGAAACACCATATATTTT
TRBJ2-1,TRBV18,NA,NA,CASSPQGPSFGEQFF,TGTGCCAGCTCACCTCAGGGTCCGTCCTTCGGTGAGCAGTTCTTC
TRBJ1-1,TRBV29-1,NA,NA,CSVVREGGFTEAFF,TGCAGCGTTGTTCGGGAAGGGGGGTTCACTGAAGCTTTCTTT
TRBJ2-7,TRBV5-1,NA,NA,CASSLSHSYEQYF,TGCGCCAGCAGCTTGAGCCATTCCTACGAGCAGTACTTC
TRBJ2-3,TRBV6-5,NA,TRBD1,CASSYSTGQGQYF,TGTGCCAGCAGTTACTCGACGGGACAGGGGCAGTATTTT
TRBJ1-5,TRBV10-2,NA,TRBD1,CASSESNRGNQPQHF,TGCGCCAGCAGTGAGTCGAACAGGGGAAATCAGCCCCAGCATTTT
TRBJ2-3,TRBV6-5,NA,NA,CASSQRTVPGAQYF,TGTGCCAGCAGTCAAAGGACAGTCCCGGGGGCGCAGTATTTT
TRBJ1-4,TRBV2,few,TRBD1,CATTDRVREKLFF,TGTGCCACCACTGACAGGGTCAGGGAAAAACTGTTTTTT
TRBJ1-3,TRBV7-2,NA,NA,CASSQQGTSGNTIYF,TGTGCCAGCAGCCAGCAGGGGACCTCTGGAAACACCATATATTTT
TRBJ1-3,TRBV30,NA,NA,CAWSVLYGNTIYF,TGTGCCTGGAGTGTACTATATGGAAACACCATATATTTT
TRBJ1-2,TRBV30,NA,NA,CAWSRDGNYGYTF,TGTGCCTGGAGCAGGGACGGGAACTATGGCTACACCTTC
TRBJ2-7,TRBV28,NA,TRBD1,CASEDRAIYEQYF,TGTGCCAGCGAGGACAGGGCGATATACGAGCAGTACTTC
TRBJ2-1,TRBV4-3,NA,NA,CASSQLQGSEQFF,TGCGCCAGCAGCCAACTACAGGGTAGTGAGCAGTTCTTC
TRBJ1-5,TRBV6-5,NA,NA,CASSTGGWDQPQHF,TGTGCCAGCAGTACCGGTGGGTGGGATCAGCCCCAGCATTTT
TRBJ2-2,TRBV6-1,NA,NA,CASSEWRTGELFF,TGTGCCAGCAGTGAATGGAGAACCGGGGAGCTGTTTTTT
TRBJ2-7,TRBV5-3,NA,TRBD2,CASKRGFSYEQYF,TGTGCCAGTAAGCGGGGGTTCTCCTACGAGCAGTACTTC
TRBJ1-1,TRBV7-2,NA,NA,CASAGAGTEAFF,TGTGCCAGCGCGGGAGCAGGGACTGAAGCTTTCTTT
TRBJ1-2,TRBV29-1,NA,NA,CSAPLAGLGGYTF,TGCAGCGCCCCGCTGGCCGGTCTTGGGGGCTACACCTTC
TRBJ1-1,TRBV30,NA,NA,CAWSVYRNTEAFF,TGTGCCTGGAGTGTATACAGGAACACTGAAGCTTTCTTT